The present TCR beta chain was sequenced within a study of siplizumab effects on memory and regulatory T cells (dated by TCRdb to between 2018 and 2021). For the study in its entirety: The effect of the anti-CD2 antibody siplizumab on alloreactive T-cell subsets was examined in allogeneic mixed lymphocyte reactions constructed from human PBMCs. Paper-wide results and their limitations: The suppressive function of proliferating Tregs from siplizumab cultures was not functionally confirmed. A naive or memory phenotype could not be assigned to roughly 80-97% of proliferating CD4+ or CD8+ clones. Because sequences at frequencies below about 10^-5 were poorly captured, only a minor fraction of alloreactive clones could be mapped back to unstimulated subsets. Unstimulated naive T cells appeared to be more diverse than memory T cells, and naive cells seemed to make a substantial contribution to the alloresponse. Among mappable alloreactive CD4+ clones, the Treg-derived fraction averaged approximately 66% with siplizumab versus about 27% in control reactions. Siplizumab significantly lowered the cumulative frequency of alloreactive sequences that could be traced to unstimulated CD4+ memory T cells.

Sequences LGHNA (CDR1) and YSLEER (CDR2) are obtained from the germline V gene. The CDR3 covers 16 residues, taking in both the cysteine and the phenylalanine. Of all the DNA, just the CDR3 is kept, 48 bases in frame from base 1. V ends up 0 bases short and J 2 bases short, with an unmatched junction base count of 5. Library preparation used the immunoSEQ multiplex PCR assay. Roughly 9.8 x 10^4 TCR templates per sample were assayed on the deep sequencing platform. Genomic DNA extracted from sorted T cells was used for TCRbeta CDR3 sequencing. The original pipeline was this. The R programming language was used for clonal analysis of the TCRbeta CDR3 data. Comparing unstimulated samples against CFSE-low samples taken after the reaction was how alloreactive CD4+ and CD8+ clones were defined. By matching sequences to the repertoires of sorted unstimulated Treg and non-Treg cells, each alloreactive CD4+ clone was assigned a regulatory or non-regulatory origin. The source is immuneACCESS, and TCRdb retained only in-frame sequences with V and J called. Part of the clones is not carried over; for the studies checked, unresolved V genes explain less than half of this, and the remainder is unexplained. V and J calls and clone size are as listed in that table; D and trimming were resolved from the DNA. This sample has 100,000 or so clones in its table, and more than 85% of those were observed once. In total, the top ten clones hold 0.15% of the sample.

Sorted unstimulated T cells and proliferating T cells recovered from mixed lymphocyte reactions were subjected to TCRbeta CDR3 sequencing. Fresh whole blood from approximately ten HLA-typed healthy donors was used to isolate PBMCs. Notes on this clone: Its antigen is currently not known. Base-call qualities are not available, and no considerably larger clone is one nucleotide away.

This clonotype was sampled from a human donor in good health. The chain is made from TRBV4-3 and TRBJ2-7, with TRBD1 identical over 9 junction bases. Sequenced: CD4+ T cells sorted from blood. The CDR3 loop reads CASSQDTGGGAYEQYF. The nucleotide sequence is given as TGCGCCAGCAGCCAAGATACAGGGGGCGGGGCCTACGAGCAGTACTTC.